The 12 T cell receptor beta chains reported below all come from one sample, sequenced in a study of T cell clones after liver transplantation. Only in-frame clones appear in the TCRdb table, and some are missing; sequencing was by immunoSEQ multiplex PCR. The sample consists of about 72,000 clones, more than 75% of them appearing once. Here the sequenced sample was CD4+ T cells from blood, taken before liver transplant. The receptors stem from a human donor who received a liver transplant.

The rearrangement joins TRBV18 to TRBJ1-1; no firm D call. Germline V lookup: CDR1 KGHSH, CDR2 LQKENI. The CDR3 spans 12 residues. Trimming pared 6 bases from V and 8 bases from J, leaving 13 bases between. The CDR3 region has the DNA TGTGCCAGCTCTCCGTCGGGCTTCGAAGCTTTCTTT. Its protein is CASSPSGFEAFF.

The J gene is TRBJ2-2, the V gene TRBV10-1; D remains ambiguous. Trimming shortened V by 3 bases and J by 6 bases, and 8 bases separated the two germline ends. Looked up from germline, CDR1 is WNHNN and CDR2 is SYGVQD (reference sequence). The CDR3 runs 13 residues. The CDR3 DNA reads TGCGCCAGCAGTGACCGTCTATCCGGGGAGCTGTTTTTT. Translation gives CASSDRLSGELFF.

The J gene is TRBJ2-2, the V gene TRBV9; the D gene is possibly TRBD2 (5 bases). This CDR3 is built from 13 residues. The germline V gene encodes CDR1 SGDLS and CDR2 YYNGEE. The V end was cut by 4 bases, the J end by 14 bases, with 18 bases between. CDR3 DNA sequence: TGTGCCAGCAGCCCTAGGGAGACCCTACTCCTGTTTTTT. Encoded protein: CASSPRETLLLFF.

The table lists this clone with a count of one. V usage is TRBV6-1 and J usage is TRBJ1-2; TRBD1 is a possible D gene (6 bases). The germline V and J ends were trimmed by 3 bases and 4 bases, with 9 bases remaining between them. The CDR3 consists of 13 residues. CDR1 is MNHNS, CDR2 SASEGT, per germline. CDR3: CASSDRTVYGYTF. The CDR3 nucleotides read TGTGCCAGCAGTGACCGGACAGTCTATGGCTACACCTTC.

This chain's CDR3 is CASSPLSDNEQFF. DNA for the CDR3: TGTGCCAGCAGCCCTCTCAGCGACAATGAGCAGTTCTTC. The genes are TRBV6-6 and TRBJ2-1; no clear D gene. V was pared by 6 bases and J by 5 bases, with 11 bases between. The CDR3 contains 13 residues. Germline-derived CDR1 and CDR2 are MNHNY and SVGAGI (reference sequence).

J is TRBJ1-2 and V is TRBV19; possible D gene TRBD1, 5 bases. Germline CDR1 reads LNHDA; CDR2 reads SQIVND (reference sequence). The CDR3 totals 14 residues. With 7 bases removed from V and 4 bases from J, the gap between germline ends came to 16 bases. CDR3 nucleotides: TGTGCCAGTACCACCGGGGGTCCTACCTATGGCTACACCTTC. It translates to CASTTGGPTYGYTF.

The CDR3 region is CASSYSRNQPQHF. CDR3 bases: TGTGCCAGCAGTTATTCCCGAAATCAGCCCCAGCATTTT. The V gene is TRBV6-5, the J gene TRBJ1-5; D unresolved. CDR3 size: 13 residues. The V end lost 3 bases, the J end lost 4 bases, and 7 bases lay between the germline ends. CDR1 is MNHEY and CDR2 is SVGAGI in the germline V gene.

The rearrangement uses TRBV9 and TRBJ2-1; 8 bases are shared with TRBD2. Germline V lookup: CDR1 SGDLS, CDR2 YYNGEE. The V segment lost 6 bases and the J segment 4 bases; nucleotides outside the gene matches: 6. The CDR3 runs 14 residues. The CDR3 DNA is TGTGCCAGCACCGGGGGGGCGCTATACAATGAGCAGTTCTTC. Its translation is CASTGGALYNEQFF.

The rearrangement joins TRBV7-2 to TRBJ1-1; tentatively, D is TRBD1 (6 bases). Germline values: CDR1 SGHTA, CDR2 FQGNSA. V was clipped by 3 bases and J by 9 bases, with 14 bases between them. CDR3 length equals 13 residues. In DNA form, the CDR3 reads TGTGCCAGCAGCTTCATTGCGAGGGACAAAGCTTTCTTT. Encoded protein: CASSFIARDKAFF.

Remarks on this clone: Other nucleotide sequences in the sample specify the same CDR3. The chain employs TRBV19 and TRBJ2-3, with a possible D match to TRBD2 (5 bases). The CDR3 is 14 amino acids. Germline V gives CDR1 LNHDA, CDR2 SQIVND (reference sequence). V shed 1 base and J shed 2 bases, with 7 bases lying between them. CDR3 coding DNA: TGTGCCAGTAGTATAGGAGGGCACACAGATACGCAGTATTTT. Translation: CASSIGGHTDTQYF.

This chain connects TRBV5-1 to TRBJ2-1; no firm D call. This CDR3 comprises 17 residues. CDR1 SGHRS and CDR2 YFSETQ come from the germline V gene. Between the trimmed V and J ends, which lost 2 bases and 4 bases, there was a span of 19 bases. For the CDR3, the DNA is TGCGCCAGCAGCTTTAGTATAGTCCCGACCCTATACAATGAGCAGTTCTTC. Protein product: CASSFSIVPTLYNEQFF.

The rearrangement uses TRBV28 and TRBJ1-5; D ambiguous. The CDR3 consists of 16 residues. Trimming removed 8 bases from V and 2 bases from J, with 19 bases in between. CDR1 and CDR2 from the germline V gene are MDHEN and SYDVKM. The CDR3 sequence is CASASGGGGGNQPQHF. Here the CDR3 DNA reads TGTGCCAGCGCCTCGGGCGGCGGTGGGGGCAATCAGCCCCAGCATTTT.